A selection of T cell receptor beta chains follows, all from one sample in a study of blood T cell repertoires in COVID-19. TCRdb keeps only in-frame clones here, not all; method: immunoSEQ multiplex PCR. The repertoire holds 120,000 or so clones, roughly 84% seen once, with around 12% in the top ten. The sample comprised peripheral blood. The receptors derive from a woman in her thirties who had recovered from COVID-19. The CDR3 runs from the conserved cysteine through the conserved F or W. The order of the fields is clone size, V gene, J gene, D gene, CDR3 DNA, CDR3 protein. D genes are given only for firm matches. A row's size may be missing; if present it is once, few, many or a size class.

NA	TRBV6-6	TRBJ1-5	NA	TGTGCCAGCAGTTACTCCCAACAGGTCCGCAATCAGCCCCAGCATTTT	CASSYSQQVRNQPQHF
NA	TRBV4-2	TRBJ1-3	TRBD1	TGTGCCAGCAGCCCCGGACAGGGATCCTCTGGAAACACCATATATTTT	CASSPGQGSSGNTIYF
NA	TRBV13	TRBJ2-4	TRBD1	TGTGCCAGCAGCTTAGGGACAGGGGAGCCCAAAAACATTCAGTACTTC	CASSLGTGEPKNIQYF
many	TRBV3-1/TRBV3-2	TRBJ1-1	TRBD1	TGTGCCAGCAGCATACGACAGGGTGTAGGAAACACTGAAGCTTTCTTT	CASSIRQGVGNTEAFF
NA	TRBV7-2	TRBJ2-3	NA	TGTGCCAGCAGCTTAGGTTTTCTAGGAGGGACAGATACGCAGTATTTT	CASSLGFLGGTDTQYF
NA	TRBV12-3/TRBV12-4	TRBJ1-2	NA	TGTGCCAGCACCCATGGGGCTAAAGGAGGCTACACCTTC	CASTHGAKGGYTF
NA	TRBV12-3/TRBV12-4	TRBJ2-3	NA	TGTGCCAGCAGTTTTACCAGGGCAGATACGCAGTATTTT	CASSFTRADTQYF
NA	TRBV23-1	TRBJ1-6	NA	TGCGCCAGCAGCGGTGATACTCCTTCACCCCTCCACTTT	CASSGDTPSPLHF
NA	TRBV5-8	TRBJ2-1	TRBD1	TGTGCCAGCAGCTTGGACAGGGGGATCGGCAATGAGCAGTTCTTC	CASSLDRGIGNEQFF
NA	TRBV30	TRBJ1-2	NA	TGTGCCTGGAGTGTCCCCCGGGGGGGGGCCTGGGGCTACACCTTC	CAWSVPRGGAWGYTF
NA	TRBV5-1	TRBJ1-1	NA	TGCGCCAGCAGGGGGCGAACAGAAGCTTTCTTT	CASRGRTEAFF
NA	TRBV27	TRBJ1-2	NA	TGTGCCAGCAGTTCGACACCTACTAACTATGGCTACACCTTC	CASSSTPTNYGYTF
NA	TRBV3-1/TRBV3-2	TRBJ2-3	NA	TGTGCCAGCAGCGGCACAGGCGATTCAACAGATACGCAGTATTTT	CASSGTGDSTDTQYF
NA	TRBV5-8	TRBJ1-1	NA	TGTGCCAGCAGCTTGTTTGGACACTCGAACACTGAAGCTTTCTTT	CASSLFGHSNTEAFF
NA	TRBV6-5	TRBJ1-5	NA	TGTGCCAGCAGTTTGCGCGGTGCCGATAGCAATCAGCCCCAGCATTTT	CASSLRGADSNQPQHF
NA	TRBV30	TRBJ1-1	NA	TGTGCCTGTACAGGCGACATGAACACTGAAGCTTTCTTT	CACTGDMNTEAFF
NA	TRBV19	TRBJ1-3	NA	TGTGCCAGTATTGGCAGGGCCTACTCTGGAAACACCATATATTTT	CASIGRAYSGNTIYF
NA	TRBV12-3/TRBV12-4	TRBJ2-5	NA	TGTGCCAGCAGTTTGTCGGAGTTGGAGACCCAGTACTTC	CASSLSELETQYF
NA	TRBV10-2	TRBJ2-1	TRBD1	TGCGCCAGCAGGATGGACAGGGGAGGGCGGGATGAGCAGTTCTTC	CASRMDRGGRDEQFF
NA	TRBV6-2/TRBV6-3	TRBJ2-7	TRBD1	TGTGCCAGCAGTTTGGACAGGGCAGGCTACGAGCAGTACTTC	CASSLDRAGYEQYF
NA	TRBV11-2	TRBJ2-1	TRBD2	TGTGCCAGCAGCTTGTCCGGGACTAGCGGGAGACACAATGAGCAGTTCTTC	CASSLSGTSGRHNEQFF
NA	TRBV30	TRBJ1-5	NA	TGTGCCTGGAGTGTACCCCCGAGGCCCCAGCATTTT	CAWSVPPRPQHF
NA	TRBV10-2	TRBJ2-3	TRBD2	TGCGCCAGCAGTGAGCCTAGCGGGGGGAACCATACGCAGTATTTT	CASSEPSGGNHTQYF
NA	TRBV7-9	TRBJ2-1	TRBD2	TGTGCCAGCAGCTTAGACGGGCTAGCGGGAGGAGGTGAGCAGTTCTTC	CASSLDGLAGGGEQFF
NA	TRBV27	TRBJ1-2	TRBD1	TGTGCCAGCAGTTTGGCCGGGACAGCTAACTATGGCTACACCTTC	CASSLAGTANYGYTF
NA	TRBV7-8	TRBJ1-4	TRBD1	TGTGCCAGCAGCAAAAACAGGGGCAAGAATGAAAAACTGTTTTTT	CASSKNRGKNEKLFF
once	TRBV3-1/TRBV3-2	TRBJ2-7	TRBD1	TGTGCCAGCAGCCCCGGGACAGCCTACGAGCAGTACTTC	CASSPGTAYEQYF
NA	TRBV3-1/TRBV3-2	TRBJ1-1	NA	TGTGCCACGGGAGGCACTGAAGCTTTCTTT	CATGGTEAFF
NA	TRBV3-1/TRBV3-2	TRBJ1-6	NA	TGTGCCAGCAGCCTCGGACGGGGAAATTCACCCCTCCACTTT	CASSLGRGNSPLHF
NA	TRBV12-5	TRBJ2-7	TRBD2	TGTGCTAGTGGTCACAGAGCGGGAGGGGCCTCCTACGAGCAGTACTTC	CASGHRAGGASYEQYF
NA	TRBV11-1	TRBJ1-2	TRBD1	TGTGCCAGCAGCATAGGACCACAGGGGAACTATGGCTACACCTTC	CASSIGPQGNYGYTF
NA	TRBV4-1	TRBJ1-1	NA	TGCGCCAGCAGCCAAGTCGGGATCAATATGAACACTGAAGCTTTCTTT	CASSQVGINMNTEAFF
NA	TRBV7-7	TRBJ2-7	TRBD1	TGTGCTAGCAGCCCCGGGACAGGGATTAGCAACGAGCAGTACTTC	CASSPGTGISNEQYF
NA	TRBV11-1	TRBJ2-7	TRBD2	TGTGCCAGCAGCTTAGATAGCGGGAGGAGTAACGAGCAGTACTTC	CASSLDSGRSNEQYF
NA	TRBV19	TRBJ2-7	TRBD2	TGTGCCAGTAGTATAACAGCGGGGGGCACCTACGAGCAGTACTTC	CASSITAGGTYEQYF
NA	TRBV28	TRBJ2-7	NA	TGTGCCAGCAGCTTTTTTTCAGGGGACTACGAGCAGTACTTC	CASSFFSGDYEQYF
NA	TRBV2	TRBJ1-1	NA	TGTGCCAGCAGTCGGGGACTGCTCCTTGAAGCTTTCTTT	CASSRGLLLEAFF
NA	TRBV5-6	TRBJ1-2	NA	TGTGCCAGCAGCTCCCCGACAGGATGGGATGGCTACACCTTC	CASSSPTGWDGYTF
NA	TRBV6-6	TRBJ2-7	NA	TGTGCCAGCAGTCCCGCGGGGCAGGGGGCCTACGAGCAGTACTTC	CASSPAGQGAYEQYF
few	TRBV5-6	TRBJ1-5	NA	TGTGCCAGCAGCTTGGAGGGGAAGGGTCAGCCCCAGCATTTT	CASSLEGKGQPQHF
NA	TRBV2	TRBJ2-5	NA	TGTGCCAGCAGGACCCGGGGTTTTGAGACCCAGTACTTC	CASRTRGFETQYF
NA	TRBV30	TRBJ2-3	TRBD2	TGTGCCTGGAGTGTAGGATCGCGGGGGTCACACACAGATACGCAGTATTTT	CAWSVGSRGSHTDTQYF
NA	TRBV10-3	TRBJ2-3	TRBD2	TGTGCCATCAGTTTAGCGGGAGGTACAGATACGCAGTATTTT	CAISLAGGTDTQYF